Reported below is one T cell receptor (beta chain). The entry originates in a study of T cell responses to AZD1222 COVID-19 vaccine. The CDR3 covers 14 residues. Looked up from germline, CDR1 is ENHRY and CDR2 is SYGVKD. Trimming shortened V by 0 bases and J by 2 bases, and 6 bases separated the two germline ends. TCRdb keeps only in-frame clones here, not all; method: immunoSEQ multiplex PCR. The table lists 100,000 to 150,000 clones, more than 75% of them singletons. The sample consisted of peripheral blood, taken on day 0 of AZD1222 vaccination. The clonotype originates from an adult in good health. The chain combines TRBV10-3 with TRBJ2-3; D might be TRBD1 or TRBD2, each matching 5 bases. The CDR3 DNA reads TGTGCCATCAGTGAGTCAGGGACCACAGATACGCAGTATTTT. It is translated as CAISESGTTDTQYF.